What follows is one T cell receptor (beta chain) and its context. TCRdb reprocessed the 5' RACE reads via MiXCR and lists one record per CDR3 protein. This table holds about 50,000 distinct CDR3 sequences, 25% to 30% found once. Germline trimming cut 5 bases from V and 8 bases from J; bases unmatched to any gene: 9. This CDR3 is built from 14 residues. CDR1 and CDR2 (germline): SGHTA, FQGNSA. The sequencing sample was made of naive CD4+ T cells sorted from blood. Subset in this sample: naive CD4+ T cells, CD4+CD45RA+CD25-. This rearrangement joins TRBV7-2 to TRBJ1-1, with TRBD1 identical over 9 bases. The receptor was derived from a female donor with breast cancer. The CDR3 loop reads CASSQTTGTGEAFF. The CDR3, as DNA: TGTGCCAGCAGCCAAACGACCGGGACAGGGGAAGCTTTCTTT.